These T cell receptor beta chains were read from a single sample in a study of cytomegalovirus exposure and HLA in healthy donors. The repertoire was sequenced with immunoSEQ multiplex PCR; TCRdb's copy has only in-frame clones and lacks some. The sample holds some 170,000 clones, approximately 76% seen once. The source material was PBMCs. These receptors were taken from a man in his 60s in good health and CMV-seronegative. The CDR3 runs from the conserved cysteine through the conserved F or W. Fields, in order: D gene, J gene, clone size, V gene, CDR3 protein, CDR3 DNA. A D gene is named only where the DNA matches it firmly. Clone size is given for some rows only: seen once, a few or many times, or a class if the clone is expanded.

D gene: TRBD1; J gene: TRBJ1-6; clone size: NA; V gene: TRBV30; CDR3 protein: CARKFGTGESPLHF; CDR3 DNA: TGTGCCCGGAAGTTCGGGACAGGCGAGTCACCCCTCCACTTT
D gene: NA; J gene: TRBJ2-3; clone size: once; V gene: TRBV19; CDR3 protein: CASSISRYTDTQYF; CDR3 DNA: TGTGCCAGTAGTATCTCTAGATACACAGATACGCAGTATTTT
D gene: TRBD1; J gene: TRBJ2-2; clone size: NA; V gene: TRBV6-1; CDR3 protein: CASSPPGQGAGELFF; CDR3 DNA: TGTGCCAGCAGTCCCCCTGGACAGGGGGCCGGGGAGCTGTTTTTT
D gene: NA; J gene: TRBJ2-5; clone size: NA; V gene: TRBV4-3; CDR3 protein: CASSQDSAGQETQYF; CDR3 DNA: TGCGCCAGCAGCCAAGATTCGGCGGGCCAAGAGACCCAGTACTTC
D gene: NA; J gene: TRBJ2-3; clone size: NA; V gene: TRBV9; CDR3 protein: CASSPGVGTDTQYF; CDR3 DNA: TGTGCCAGCAGCCCCGGAGTTGGAACAGATACGCAGTATTTT
D gene: NA; J gene: TRBJ1-5; clone size: NA; V gene: TRBV19; CDR3 protein: CASSIRPRELYSNQPQHF; CDR3 DNA: TGTGCCAGTAGTATAAGGCCCCGGGAGCTCTATAGCAATCAGCCCCAGCATTTT
D gene: TRBD1; J gene: TRBJ1-4; clone size: few; V gene: TRBV4-1; CDR3 protein: CASSQDGGTGGEKLFF; CDR3 DNA: TGCGCCAGCAGCCAAGATGGAGGGACAGGTGGCGAAAAACTGTTTTTT
D gene: NA; J gene: TRBJ2-7; clone size: NA; V gene: TRBV18; CDR3 protein: CASSLSDSYEQYF; CDR3 DNA: TGTGCCAGCTCACTGAGCGACTCCTACGAGCAGTACTTC
D gene: TRBD2; J gene: TRBJ2-5; clone size: NA; V gene: TRBV28; CDR3 protein: CASGGGTQYF; CDR3 DNA: TGTGCCAGTGGGGGGGGGACCCAGTACTTC
D gene: NA; J gene: TRBJ1-1; clone size: NA; V gene: TRBV6-1; CDR3 protein: CASRYRDDTEAFF; CDR3 DNA: TGTGCCAGCAGGTACAGGGATGACACTGAAGCTTTCTTT
D gene: TRBD1; J gene: TRBJ2-7; clone size: NA; V gene: TRBV5-1; CDR3 protein: CASSLGDRGHEQYF; CDR3 DNA: TGCGCCAGCAGCTTGGGGGACAGGGGCCACGAGCAGTACTTC
D gene: NA; J gene: TRBJ2-1; clone size: NA; V gene: TRBV30; CDR3 protein: CAWSYFRGSTSSYNEQFF; CDR3 DNA: TGTGCCTGGAGTTATTTTCGGGGGTCGACTTCCTCCTACAATGAGCAGTTCTTC
D gene: TRBD2; J gene: TRBJ2-3; clone size: NA; V gene: TRBV27; CDR3 protein: CASSEAPGLAGGPGTDTQYF; CDR3 DNA: TGTGCCAGCAGTGAAGCCCCGGGACTAGCGGGAGGGCCGGGCACAGATACGCAGTATTTT
D gene: NA; J gene: TRBJ2-7; clone size: NA; V gene: TRBV7-9; CDR3 protein: CASRRIGGRDDEQYF; CDR3 DNA: TGTGCCAGCAGAAGAATCGGGGGTCGGGATGACGAGCAGTACTTC
D gene: TRBD2; J gene: TRBJ2-7; clone size: NA; V gene: TRBV28; CDR3 protein: CASRATSGGIYEQYF; CDR3 DNA: TGTGCCAGCAGAGCCACTAGCGGGGGGATCTACGAGCAGTACTTC
D gene: NA; J gene: TRBJ2-2; clone size: NA; V gene: TRBV6-5; CDR3 protein: CASRHTRENTGELFF; CDR3 DNA: TGTGCCAGCAGACATACTAGGGAAAACACCGGGGAGCTGTTTTTT
D gene: NA; J gene: TRBJ2-3; clone size: NA; V gene: TRBV10-3; CDR3 protein: CAIREADLTDTQYF; CDR3 DNA: TGTGCCATCAGAGAAGCGGATCTCACAGATACGCAGTATTTT
D gene: NA; J gene: TRBJ2-7; clone size: NA; V gene: TRBV21-1; CDR3 protein: CASSKEIERATSYEQYF; CDR3 DNA: TGTGCCAGCAGCAAAGAGATCGAGCGGGCCACCTCCTACGAGCAGTACTTC
D gene: TRBD2; J gene: TRBJ2-3; clone size: NA; V gene: TRBV11-2; CDR3 protein: CASDPRSSGVQTDTQYF; CDR3 DNA: TGTGCCAGCGATCCGCGTAGTAGCGGGGTGCAAACAGATACGCAGTATTTT
D gene: TRBD1; J gene: TRBJ1-2; clone size: few; V gene: TRBV28; CDR3 protein: CASSPGQGVILDYGYTF; CDR3 DNA: TGTGCCAGCAGTCCAGGACAGGGGGTTATTTTGGACTATGGCTACACCTTC